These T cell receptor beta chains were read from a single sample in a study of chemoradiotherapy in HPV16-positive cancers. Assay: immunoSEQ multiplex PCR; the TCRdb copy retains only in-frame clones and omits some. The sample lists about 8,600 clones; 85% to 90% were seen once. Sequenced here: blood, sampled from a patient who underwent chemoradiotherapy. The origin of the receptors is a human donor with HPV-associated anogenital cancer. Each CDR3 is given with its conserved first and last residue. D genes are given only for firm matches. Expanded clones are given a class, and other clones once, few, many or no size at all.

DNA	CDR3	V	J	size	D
TGTGCCAGCAGCCTTACTAGCGGACTCAACACCGGGGAGCTGTTTTTT	CASSLTSGLNTGELFF	TRBV6-4	TRBJ2-2	NA	TRBD2
TGTGCCAGCAGCCGCGTGGGGCACCTCCAAGAGACCCAGTACTTC	CASSRVGHLQETQYF	TRBV11-2	TRBJ2-5	NA	NA
TGTGCCAGCAGTTCCGGGACACTCTCGAAGGGCTACACCTTC	CASSSGTLSKGYTF	TRBV27	TRBJ1-2	NA	NA
TGTGCCAGCAGTACAGGGTTCCGAGGAGGTGAAGCTTTCTTT	CASSTGFRGGEAFF	TRBV5-4	TRBJ1-1	once	NA
TGTGCCAGCAGTGGCGACAGGGTCGATGAGCAGTTCTTC	CASSGDRVDEQFF	TRBV6-4	TRBJ2-1	NA	TRBD1
TGTGCCAGCAGCTTAGGACTAGGGCAGTACTTC	CASSLGLGQYF	TRBV7-9	TRBJ2-7	NA	NA
TGTGCCAGCAGCCAAGATCGGGACAGGGTAAGGAGCTACACCTTC	CASSQDRDRVRSYTF	TRBV4-2	TRBJ1-2	once	TRBD1
TGCGCCAGCAGCCAAGATCTGGTAGCGGGCTACAATGAGCAGTTCTTC	CASSQDLVAGYNEQFF	TRBV4-1	TRBJ2-1	NA	TRBD2
TGCGCCAGCAGCTCGGGGACCGCTGGGCCCCAGCATTTT	CASSSGTAGPQHF	TRBV5-1	TRBJ1-5	once	NA
TGTGCCAGTAGTATCTCTCTAGCAGTCTACAATGAGCAGTTCTTC	CASSISLAVYNEQFF	TRBV19	TRBJ2-1	NA	NA
TGTGCCAGCAGCGTAGCTTCTGAATCCACAGATACGCAGTATTTT	CASSVASESTDTQYF	TRBV9	TRBJ2-3	NA	NA
TGTGCCAGCAGCTTAGATGGAAACACTGAAGCTTTCTTT	CASSLDGNTEAFF	TRBV11-3	TRBJ1-1	once	NA
TGTGCCAGCACCGAGGGGGGGGGTGGCCACAATGAGCAGTTCTTC	CASTEGGGGHNEQFF	TRBV6-1	TRBJ2-1	NA	NA
TGTGCCAGTAGTAGTTGGGGCTCTGGAAACACCATATATTTT	CASSSWGSGNTIYF	TRBV19	TRBJ1-3	NA	NA
TGTGCCAGCAGCGCCTCTAGCGGATCCGGTGAGCAGTTCTTC	CASSASSGSGEQFF	TRBV9	TRBJ2-1	few	TRBD2
TGTGCCACCAGCAGAGATCAGGGGGCGGCCTATGGCTACACCTTC	CATSRDQGAAYGYTF	TRBV15	TRBJ1-2	once	TRBD1
TGTGCCAGCAGCCAAGTTCCTACTAGCGGTTCCTACGAGCAGTACTTC	CASSQVPTSGSYEQYF	TRBV4-2	TRBJ2-7	NA	TRBD2